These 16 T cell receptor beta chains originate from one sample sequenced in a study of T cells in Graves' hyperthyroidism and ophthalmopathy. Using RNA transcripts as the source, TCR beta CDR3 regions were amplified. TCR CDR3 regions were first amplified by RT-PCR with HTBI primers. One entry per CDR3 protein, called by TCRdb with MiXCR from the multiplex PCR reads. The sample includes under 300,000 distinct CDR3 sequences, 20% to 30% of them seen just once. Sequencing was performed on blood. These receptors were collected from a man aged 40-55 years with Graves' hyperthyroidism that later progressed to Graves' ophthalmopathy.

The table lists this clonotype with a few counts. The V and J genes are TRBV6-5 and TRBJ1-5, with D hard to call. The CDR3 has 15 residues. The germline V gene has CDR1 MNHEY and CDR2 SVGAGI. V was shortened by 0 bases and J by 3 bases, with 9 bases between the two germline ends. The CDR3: CASSYSRDANQPQHF. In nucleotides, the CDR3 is TGTGCCAGCAGTTACTCGAGGGATGCCAATCAGCCCCAGCATTTT.

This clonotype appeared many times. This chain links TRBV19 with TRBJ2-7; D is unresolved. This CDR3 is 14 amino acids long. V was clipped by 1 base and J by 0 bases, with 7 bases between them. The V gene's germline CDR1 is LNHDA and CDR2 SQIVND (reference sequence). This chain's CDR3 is CASSIAPNSYEQYF. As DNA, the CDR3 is TGTGCCAGTAGTATAGCCCCAAACTCCTACGAGCAGTACTTC. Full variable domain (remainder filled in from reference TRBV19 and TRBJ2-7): DGGITQSPKYLFRKEGQNVTLSCEQNLNHDAMYWYRQDPGQGLRLIYYSQIVNDFQKGDIAEGYSVSREKKESFPLTVTSAQKNPTAFYLCASSIAPNSYEQYFGPGTRLTVT.

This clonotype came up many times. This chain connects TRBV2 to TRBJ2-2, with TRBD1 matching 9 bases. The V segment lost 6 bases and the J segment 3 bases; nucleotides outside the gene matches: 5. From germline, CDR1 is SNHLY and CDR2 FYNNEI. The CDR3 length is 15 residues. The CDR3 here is CASSETGGHTGELFF. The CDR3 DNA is TGTGCCAGCAGCGAGACAGGGGGGCACACCGGGGAGCTGTTTTTT.

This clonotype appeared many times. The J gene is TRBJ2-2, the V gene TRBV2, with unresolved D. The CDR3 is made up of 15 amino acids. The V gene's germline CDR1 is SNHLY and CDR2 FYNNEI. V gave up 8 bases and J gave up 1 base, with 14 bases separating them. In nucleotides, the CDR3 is TGTGCCAGCGAGGAAGGGCCTCGGAACACCGGGGAGCTGTTTTTT. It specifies CASEEGPRNTGELFF.

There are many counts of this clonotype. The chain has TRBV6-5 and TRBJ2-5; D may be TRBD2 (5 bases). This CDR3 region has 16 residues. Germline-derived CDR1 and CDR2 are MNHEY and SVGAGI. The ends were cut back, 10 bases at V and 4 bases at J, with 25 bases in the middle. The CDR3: CAIGGAVEARTETQYF. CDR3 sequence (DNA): TGTGCCATCGGAGGAGCGGTGGAGGCACGAACAGAGACCCAGTACTTC.

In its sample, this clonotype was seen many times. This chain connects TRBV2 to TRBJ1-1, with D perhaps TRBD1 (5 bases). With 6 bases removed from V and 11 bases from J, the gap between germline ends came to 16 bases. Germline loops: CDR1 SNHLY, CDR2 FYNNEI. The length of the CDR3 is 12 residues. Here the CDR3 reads CASRGPEVGAFF. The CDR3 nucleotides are TGTGCCAGCAGGGGGCCAGAGGTTGGCGCTTTCTTT. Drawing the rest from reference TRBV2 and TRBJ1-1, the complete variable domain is EPEVTQTPSHQVTQMGQEVILRCVPISNHLYFYWYRQILGQKVEFLVSFYNNEISEKSEIFDDQFSVERPDGSNFTLKIRSTKLEDSAMYFCASRGPEVGAFFGQGTRLTVV.

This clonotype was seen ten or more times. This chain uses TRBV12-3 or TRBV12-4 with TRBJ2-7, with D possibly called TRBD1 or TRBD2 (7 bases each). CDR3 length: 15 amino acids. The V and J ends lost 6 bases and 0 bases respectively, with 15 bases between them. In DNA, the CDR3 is TGTGCCAGCAGCCAAACAGGGGACTACTCCTACGAGCAGTACTTC. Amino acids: CASSQTGDYSYEQYF.

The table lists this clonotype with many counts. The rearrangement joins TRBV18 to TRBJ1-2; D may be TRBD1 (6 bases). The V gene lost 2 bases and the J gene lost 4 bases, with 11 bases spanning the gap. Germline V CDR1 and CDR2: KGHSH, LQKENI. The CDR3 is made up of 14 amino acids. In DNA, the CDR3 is TGTGCCAGCTCACCATACGACAGGCTCTATGGCTACACCTTC. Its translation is CASSPYDRLYGYTF. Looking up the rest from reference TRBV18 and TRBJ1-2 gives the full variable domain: NAGVMQNPRHLVRRRGQEARLRCSPMKGHSHVYWYRQLPEEGLKFMVYLQKENIIDESGMPKERFSAEFPKEGPSILRIQQVVRGDSAAYFCASSPYDRLYGYTFGSGTRLTVV.

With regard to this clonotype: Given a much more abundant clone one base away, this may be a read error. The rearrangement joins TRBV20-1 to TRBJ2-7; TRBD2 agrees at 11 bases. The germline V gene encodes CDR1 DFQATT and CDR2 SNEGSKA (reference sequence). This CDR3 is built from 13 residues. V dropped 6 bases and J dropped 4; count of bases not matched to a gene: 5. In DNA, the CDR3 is TGCAGTGCCCTACTAGCGGGAGTGTACGAGCAGTACTTC. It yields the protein CSALLAGVYEQYF.

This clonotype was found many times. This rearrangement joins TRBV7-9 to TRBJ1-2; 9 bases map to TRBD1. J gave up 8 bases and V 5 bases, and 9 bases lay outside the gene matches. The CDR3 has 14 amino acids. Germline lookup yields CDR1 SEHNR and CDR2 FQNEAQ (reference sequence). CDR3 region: CASSPTGGAGGYTF. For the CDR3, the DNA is TGTGCCAGCAGCCCCACAGGGGGCGCAGGAGGCTACACCTTC.

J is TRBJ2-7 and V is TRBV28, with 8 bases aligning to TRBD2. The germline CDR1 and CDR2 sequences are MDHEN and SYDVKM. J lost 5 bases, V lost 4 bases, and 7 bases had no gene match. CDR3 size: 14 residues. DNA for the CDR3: TGTGCCAGCAGTTACTCGGTGACTAGCGACGAGCAGTACTTC. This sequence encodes CASSYSVTSDEQYF.

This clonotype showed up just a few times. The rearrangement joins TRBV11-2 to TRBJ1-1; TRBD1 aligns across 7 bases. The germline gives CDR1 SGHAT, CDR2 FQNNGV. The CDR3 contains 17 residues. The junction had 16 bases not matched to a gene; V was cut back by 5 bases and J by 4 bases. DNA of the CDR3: TGTGCCAGCAGCCGTGGGCGGGACAGAGTACTTAGCACTGAAGCTTTCTTT. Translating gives CASSRGRDRVLSTEAFF.

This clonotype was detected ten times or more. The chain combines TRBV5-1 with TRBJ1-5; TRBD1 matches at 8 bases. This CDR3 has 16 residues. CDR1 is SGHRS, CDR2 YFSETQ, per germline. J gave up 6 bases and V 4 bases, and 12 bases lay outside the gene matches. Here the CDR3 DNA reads TGCGCCAGCAGCCCCGGCCTAGGACAGGGTTCTCAGCCCCAGCATTTT. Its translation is CASSPGLGQGSQPQHF.

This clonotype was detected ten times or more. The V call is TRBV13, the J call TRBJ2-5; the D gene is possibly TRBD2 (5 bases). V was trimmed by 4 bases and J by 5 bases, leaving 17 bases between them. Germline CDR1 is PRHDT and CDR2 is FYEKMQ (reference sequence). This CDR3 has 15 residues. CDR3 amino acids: CASSSGPLRRETQYF. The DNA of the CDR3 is TGTGCCAGCAGCTCAGGCCCCTTACGGAGGGAGACCCAGTACTTC.

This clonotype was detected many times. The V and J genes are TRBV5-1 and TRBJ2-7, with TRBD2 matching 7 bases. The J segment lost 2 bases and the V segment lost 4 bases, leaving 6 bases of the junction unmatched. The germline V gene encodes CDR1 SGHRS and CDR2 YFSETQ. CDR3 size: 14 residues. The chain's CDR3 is CASSKPSGPYEQYF. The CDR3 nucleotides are TGCGCCAGCAGCAAACCTAGCGGCCCCTACGAGCAGTACTTC.

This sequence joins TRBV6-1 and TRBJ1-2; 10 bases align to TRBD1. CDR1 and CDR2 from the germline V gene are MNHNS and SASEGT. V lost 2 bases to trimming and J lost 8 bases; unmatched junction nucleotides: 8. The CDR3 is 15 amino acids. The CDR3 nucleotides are TGTGCCAGCAGTGAATCTCGGACAGGGGGACGGGGCTACACCTTC. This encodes CASSESRTGGRGYTF.